A single sample gave rise to the 19 T cell receptor beta chains below, sequenced in a study of control samples from healthy donors and cancer patients. Profiling relied on immunoSEQ multiplex PCR, and the TCRdb table lists in-frame clones only, not all of them. The sample lists 150,000 to 200,000 clones, roughly 94% occurring once. Material for sequencing was PBMCs. These receptors all come from a man aged 55 to 70 with colorectal cancer.

The chain is built from TRBV3-1 (or the pseudogene TRBV3-2) and TRBJ1-2; the match to TRBD1 covers 11 bases. CDR1 is LGHDT and CDR2 is YNNKEL in the germline V gene (reference sequence). The V gene end was trimmed by 6 bases and the J gene end by 6 bases; junction bases not matched to a gene: 6. This CDR3 has 14 residues. CDR3 DNA sequence: TGTGCCAGCAGTGATACGGGACAGGGGGATGGCTACACCTTC. Translated: CASSDTGQGDGYTF.

This chain uses TRBV3-1 (or the pseudogene TRBV3-2) with TRBJ1-2; 9 bases line up with TRBD1. Per the germline V gene, CDR1 is LGHDT and CDR2 is YNNKEL (reference sequence). This CDR3 is 15 amino acids long. V shed 0 bases and J 7 bases; nucleotides not matched to a gene: 6. CDR3 protein: CASSQELTGGFGYTF. CDR3 nucleotide sequence: TGTGCCAGCAGCCAAGAACTGACAGGGGGATTTGGCTACACCTTC.

This chain uses TRBV6-5 with TRBJ2-1, with 10 bases aligning to TRBD2. CDR1 and CDR2 (germline): MNHEY, SVGAGI. The CDR3 runs to 15 residues. The V segment lost 4 bases and the J segment 4 bases; nucleotides outside the gene matches: 4. CDR3 residues: CASSSSGGLYNEQFF. CDR3 coding DNA: TGTGCCAGCAGTTCTAGCGGGGGCCTTTACAATGAGCAGTTCTTC.

The gene calls are TRBV15 and TRBJ1-2, with a possible D match to TRBD1 (6 bases). Looked up from germline, CDR1 is LNHNV and CDR2 is YYDKDF (reference sequence). The V end lost 3 bases, the J end lost 7 bases, and 21 bases lay between the germline ends. The CDR3 contains 16 residues. The CDR3 is CATSSPGTGFTSGYTF. In DNA form, the CDR3 reads TGTGCCACCAGCAGCCCGGGCACAGGGTTTACGAGTGGCTACACCTTC.

The chain combines TRBV5-1 with TRBJ1-1; no definite D call. Per the germline V gene, CDR1 is SGHRS and CDR2 is YFSETQ. This CDR3 region has 13 residues. The V end lost 1 base, the J end lost 0 bases, and 4 bases lay between the germline ends. CDR3 loop: CASSLTLNTEAFF. The CDR3 DNA is TGCGCCAGCAGCTTGACACTGAACACTGAAGCTTTCTTT. The full variable domain, rest sourced from reference TRBV5-1 and TRBJ1-1, is KAGVTQTPRYLIKTRGQQVTLSCSPISGHRSVSWYQQTPGQGLQFLFEYFSETQRNKGNFPGRFSGRQFSNSRSEMNVSTLELGDSALYLCASSLTLNTEAFFGQGTRLTVV.

The gene calls are TRBV10-3 and TRBJ1-4, with D possibly being TRBD1 (5 bases). The V end was cut by 2 bases, the J end by 8 bases, with 12 bases between. Per germline, CDR1 ENHRY and CDR2 SYGVKD. The CDR3 is 14 amino acids. DNA of the CDR3: TGTGCCATCAGTGAGGGCAGGGCCGAGGAAAAACTGTTTTTT. This sequence encodes CAISEGRAEEKLFF.

This chain links TRBV13 with TRBJ2-7; D possibly corresponds to TRBD2 (8 bases). The germline gives CDR1 PRHDT, CDR2 FYEKMQ (reference sequence). CDR3 length equals 15 residues. Trimming cost V 4 bases and J 4 bases, with 17 bases left between them. The CDR3 DNA sequence: TGTGCCAGCAGCTCAGGGGGGACTAGGGCGTACGAGCAGTACTTC. Translated, it gives CASSSGGTRAYEQYF.

The chain employs TRBV4-3 and TRBJ2-5, with D possibly called TRBD1 or TRBD2 (5 bases each). The CDR3 length is 15 residues. Germline lookup yields CDR1 LGHNA and CDR2 YSLEER. The germline V and J ends were trimmed by 3 bases and 0 bases, with 11 bases remaining between them. CDR3 sequence: CASSHVQEDQETQYF. For the CDR3, the DNA is TGCGCCAGCAGCCACGTACAGGAGGACCAAGAGACCCAGTACTTC.

The rearrangement uses TRBV6-1 and TRBJ2-3; 8 bases match TRBD2. Germline V gene lookup returns CDR1 MNHNS and CDR2 SASEGT. V shed 4 bases and J 1 base; nucleotides not matched to a gene: 7. The CDR3 length is 16 residues. In DNA, the CDR3 is TGTGCCAGCAGTGCACAGGGAGCGGGGGGCACAGATACGCAGTATTTT. Translated: CASSAQGAGGTDTQYF.

This chain joins TRBV11-2 and TRBJ2-3; TRBD2 aligns across 7 bases. This CDR3 is 14 amino acids long. V gave up 5 bases and J gave up 6 bases; unmatched junction bases: 8. Germline values: CDR1 SGHAT, CDR2 FQNNGV. The CDR3 sequence is CASSPRLAADTQYF. The CDR3 DNA reads TGTGCCAGCAGCCCCCGGCTAGCGGCGGATACGCAGTATTTT.

This clone was counted a single time. In nucleotides, the CDR3 is TGCAGCGTTGAGGCCCCAGGGAACACTGAAGCTTTCTTT. Protein product: CSVEAPGNTEAFF. The V call is TRBV29-1, the J call TRBJ1-1; no reliable D call. The germline V and J ends were trimmed by 3 bases and 1 base, with 9 bases remaining between them. The germline CDR1 and CDR2 sequences are SQVTM and ANQGSEA. This CDR3 has 13 amino acids.

The chain recombines TRBV5-4 with TRBJ1-6; D unresolved. Trimming pared 3 bases from V and 1 base from J, leaving 11 bases between. Germline assignment: CDR1 SGHNT and CDR2 YYREEE (reference sequence). There are 16 residues in the CDR3. The CDR3 loop is CASSSSLSSYNSPLHF. CDR3 bases: TGTGCCAGCAGCTCCTCACTATCGTCCTATAATTCACCCCTCCACTTT.

The chain employs TRBV6-5 and TRBJ2-1; D is unresolved. Per germline, CDR1 MNHEY and CDR2 SVGAGI. This CDR3 is 13 amino acids long. With 6 bases removed from V and 4 bases from J, the gap between germline ends came to 10 bases. The CDR3 reads CASRYIGYNEQFF. CDR3 in DNA: TGTGCCAGCAGATATATAGGGTACAATGAGCAGTTCTTC.

The gene calls are TRBV7-9 and TRBJ2-5; either TRBD1 or TRBD2 may supply D (5 bases each). Trimming took off 6 bases at V and 5 bases at J, with 16 bases between the two ends. Germline CDR1 SEHNR, CDR2 FQNEAQ (reference sequence). The CDR3 spans 14 residues. The CDR3 sequence: CASSSGTRGETQYF. The CDR3 DNA reads as TGTGCCAGCAGTTCCGGGACCCGGGGTGAGACCCAGTACTTC.

The V and J genes are TRBV2 and TRBJ1-2, with D perhaps matching TRBD1 (5 bases). Trimming took 5 bases from V and 5 from J, leaving 9 bases between them. Germline V gene lookup returns CDR1 SNHLY and CDR2 FYNNEI. This CDR3 is built from 12 residues. CDR3 in amino acids: CASSPGTYGYTF. CDR3 DNA: TGTGCCAGCAGTCCGGGGACGTATGGCTACACCTTC. The whole variable domain, remainder taken from reference TRBV2 and TRBJ1-2, is EPEVTQTPSHQVTQMGQEVILRCVPISNHLYFYWYRQILGQKVEFLVSFYNNEISEKSEIFDDQFSVERPDGSNFTLKIRSTKLEDSAMYFCASSPGTYGYTFGSGTRLTVV.

This rearrangement joins TRBV5-1 to TRBJ2-6, with TRBD1 matching 8 bases. V lost 6 bases, J lost 0 bases, and 8 bases stayed unmatched. Germline CDR1 is SGHRS and CDR2 is YFSETQ. The length of the CDR3 is 17 residues. The CDR3, as DNA: TGCGCCAGCACCTTCCGACAGGGGTCCTCTGGGGCCAACGTCCTGACTTTC. It is translated as CASTFRQGSSGANVLTF.

The chain joins TRBV30 to TRBJ2-5; D is uncertain. The CDR3 contains 14 residues. V shed 5 bases and J shed 4 bases, with 17 bases lying between them. The V gene's germline CDR1 is GTSNPN and CDR2 SVGIG (reference sequence). The DNA of the CDR3 is TGTGCCTGGTCCCTAGGCTTAGTTGGAGAGACCCAGTACTTC. Its protein is CAWSLGLVGETQYF. The full variable domain, in which reference TRBV30 and TRBJ2-5 provide the parts outside the CDR3, is SQTIHQWPATLVQPVGSPLSLECTVEGTSNPNLYWYRQAAGRGLQLLFYSVGIGQISSEVPQNLSASRPQDRQFILSSKKLLLSDSGFYLCAWSLGLVGETQYFGPGTRLLVL.

The chain has TRBV7-9 and TRBJ1-1, with no clear D. Trimming took 2 bases from V and 5 from J, leaving 6 bases between them. The CDR3 is 12 residues long. CDR1 and CDR2 (germline): SEHNR, FQNEAQ (reference sequence). The CDR3 DNA follows: TGTGCCAGCAGCTTATTGTATACTGAAGCTTTCTTT. Translated: CASSLLYTEAFF.

This clone was counted once. The V and J genes are TRBV13 and TRBJ1-1; D is ambiguous. The germline gives CDR1 PRHDT, CDR2 FYEKMQ (reference sequence). Deletions cut 3 bases from V and 4 bases from J, with 12 bases between. The CDR3 is 14 residues long. CDR3 nucleotide sequence: TGTGCCAGCAGCTTTGGAGGCCGGGGCACTGAAGCTTTCTTT. Its translation is CASSFGGRGTEAFF.